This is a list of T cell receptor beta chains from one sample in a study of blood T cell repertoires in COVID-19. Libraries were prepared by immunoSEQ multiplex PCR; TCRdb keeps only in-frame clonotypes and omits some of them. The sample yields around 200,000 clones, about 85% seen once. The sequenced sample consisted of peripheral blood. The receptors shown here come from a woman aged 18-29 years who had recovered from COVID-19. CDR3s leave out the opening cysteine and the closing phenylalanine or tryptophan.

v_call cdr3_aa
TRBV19 ASAPSGNTEAF
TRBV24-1 ATSDLRGGPAGELF
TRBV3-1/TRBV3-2 ASSQVWGGSGNTIY
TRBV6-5 ASRTQGEWTEAF
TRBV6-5 ASSLPRDRRSYEQY
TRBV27 ASSPGLINQPQH
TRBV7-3 ASSLGQTTWYQETQY
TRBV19 ASRQSSSGNTIY
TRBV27 ASSLGQVNTEAF
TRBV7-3 ASSLYPQGPNTGELF
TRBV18 ASSWTVQETQY
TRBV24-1 ATSDVGQGNTEAF
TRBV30 ACTGGIRGSPLH
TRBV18 ASSPGTGSEQY
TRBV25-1 ASSPQMNTGELF
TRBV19 ATGQGGNEQF
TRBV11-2 ASSSEGTGTYEQY
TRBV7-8 ASSLGPWAGSYGYT
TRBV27 ASSLSGTGGVYGYT
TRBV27 ASSLYRDRGNTEAF
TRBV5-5 ASSLDPGTSATGELF
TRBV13 ASSLGSGAF
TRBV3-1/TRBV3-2 ASADRGGDQPQH
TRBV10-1 ASSAGTSGGAEQF
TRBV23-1 ASRTGKQYTEAF
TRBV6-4 ASSFGAGGSYEQY
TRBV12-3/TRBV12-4 ASSFGEETQY
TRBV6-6 ASSPLGQGQGYT
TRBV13 ASSLGRDSVNEKLF
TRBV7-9 ASSSRQGAVNEKLF
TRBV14 ASSNPGLAGVEQF